The rows below give T cell receptor beta chains drawn from one sample of a study of blood T cell repertoires in COVID-19. Method: immunoSEQ multiplex PCR; TCRdb's copy keeps in-frame clones and lacks some. The sample has approximately 300,000 clones, around nine tenths seen once. Sequencing input: peripheral blood. All receptors come from a woman aged 25 to 39 with COVID-19, enrolled during active disease. Both conserved end residues are part of each CDR3. A D gene is named only where the DNA matches it firmly. Some rows have no size entry. The others give once, few or many, or a class for an expanded clone.

TRBD2	TRBV6-5	TRBJ2-1	.	TGTGCCAGCAGGGCGACTGACGGGAGGCGCAATGAGCAGTTCTTC	CASRATDGRRNEQFF
.	TRBV10-2	TRBJ2-3	.	TGCGCCAGCAAACAGATGAGTAGCACAGATACGCAGTATTTT	CASKQMSSTDTQYF
.	TRBV6-2/TRBV6-3	TRBJ1-5	.	TGTGCCAGCAGTTACGTGGCTAGCAATCAGCCCCAGCATTTT	CASSYVASNQPQHF
.	TRBV28	TRBJ1-4	few	TGTGCCAGCAGTTTAAGTCTCGCAGGGGAATGGCTCGATGAAAAACTGTTTTTT	CASSLSLAGEWLDEKLFF
.	TRBV5-4	TRBJ2-1	.	TGTGCCAGCAGCGTAATACAGGGCAATGAGCAGTTCTTC	CASSVIQGNEQFF
TRBD1	TRBV6-4	TRBJ2-1	.	TGTGCCAGCAGCTCGGGACAGGGCTATGAGCAGTTCTTC	CASSSGQGYEQFF
.	TRBV5-1	TRBJ1-6	once	TGCGCCAGCAGCTTGGAGGGGGTGGGAAATTCACCCCTCCACTTT	CASSLEGVGNSPLHF
TRBD1	TRBV28	TRBJ1-4	few	TGTGCCAGCAGTCCGTCCTCCGGGACAGGGAGTGAAAAACTGTTTTTT	CASSPSSGTGSEKLFF
TRBD1	TRBV25-1	TRBJ1-2	.	TGTGCCAGCAGTGAGGGACAGGGTGATGGCTACACCTTC	CASSEGQGDGYTF
.	TRBV3-1/TRBV3-2	TRBJ2-1	few	TGTGCCAGCAGTCCGTCCGGGGACTCCTACAATGAGCAGTTCTTC	CASSPSGDSYNEQFF
TRBD1	TRBV5-5	TRBJ2-7	.	TGTGCCAGCAGCTTGAAAACACAGGGGGCCGTGTGGCAGTACTTC	CASSLKTQGAVWQYF
.	TRBV18	TRBJ1-5	.	TGTGCCAGCTCACCAGCGGGCAATCAGCCCCAGCATTTT	CASSPAGNQPQHF
.	TRBV6-5	TRBJ1-1	.	TGTGCCAGCACCTACGGGGGGTTGGTCACTGAAGCTTTCTTT	CASTYGGLVTEAFF
TRBD1	TRBV11-2	TRBJ2-1	.	TGTGCCAGCAGCTCCCATAGGCCGACAGGGGGGGACCCTGAGCAGTTCTTC	CASSSHRPTGGDPEQFF
.	TRBV9	TRBJ2-1	once	TGTGCCAGCAGCGTGAGGGACAAAAACAATGAGCAGTTCTTC	CASSVRDKNNEQFF
TRBD2	TRBV5-1	TRBJ2-3	.	TGCGCCAGCAGCTTGGACGAGGCGGGAGCCACAGATACGCAGTATTTT	CASSLDEAGATDTQYF
TRBD1	TRBV5-1	TRBJ1-2	.	TGCGCCAGCGCTCGGGACAGCTATGGCTACACCTTC	CASARDSYGYTF
.	TRBV6-2/TRBV6-3	TRBJ1-5	once	TGTGCCAGCAGTTACTCGATGGCAGGGCCCAATCAGCCCCAGCATTTT	CASSYSMAGPNQPQHF
TRBD1	TRBV3-1/TRBV3-2	TRBJ2-7	.	TGTGCCAGCAGCCACCGGGACAGGGGAAAGGAGCAGTACTTC	CASSHRDRGKEQYF
.	TRBV5-1	TRBJ1-1	.	TGCGCCAGCAGCCCCCAGGGATTTCCAAACACTGAAGCTTTCTTT	CASSPQGFPNTEAFF
TRBD2	TRBV5-1	TRBJ2-1	.	TGCGCCAGCAGCTTTGGACTAGCGGGAGGGTACAATGAGCAGTTCTTC	CASSFGLAGGYNEQFF
TRBD1	TRBV7-2	TRBJ1-2	.	TGTGCCAGCAGCTTAGCGCCGGGACAGGGTGGCTATGGCTACACCTTC	CASSLAPGQGGYGYTF
TRBD2	TRBV27	TRBJ2-1	.	TGTGCCAGCAGTTTAAAGATGTGGGCTAGCGGGACCTACAATGAGCAGTTCTTC	CASSLKMWASGTYNEQFF
.	TRBV5-6	TRBJ2-5	.	TGTGCCAGCCACCACACCCGATCCGGGAGCAGGGTGGAGGAGACCCAGTACTTC	CASHHTRSGSRVEETQYF
TRBD2	TRBV7-2	TRBJ2-2	.	TGTGCCAGCAGCCAACTAGCGGGAGGGCCAGACACCGGGGAGCTGTTTTTT	CASSQLAGGPDTGELFF
.	TRBV12-3/TRBV12-4	TRBJ2-1	.	TGTGCCAGCAGTCCCAATGATGAGCAGTTCTTC	CASSPNDEQFF
TRBD2	TRBV9	TRBJ2-7	.	TGTGCCAGCAGCGTAGATAGTGGAGCGGGGGAGCAGTACTTC	CASSVDSGAGEQYF
TRBD1	TRBV18	TRBJ1-5	.	TGTGCCAGCTCACGGCGAGGGGACAGGGGGAACAATCAGCCCCAGCATTTT	CASSRRGDRGNNQPQHF
TRBD1	TRBV10-3	TRBJ2-7	.	TGTGCCATCAGTGATCCCGGGACAGGGGGCGCGTTATACGAGCAGTACTTC	CAISDPGTGGALYEQYF